Shown below are 3 T cell receptor beta chains from a single sample sequenced in a study of cytomegalovirus exposure and HLA in healthy donors. Primers included in the PCR were 60 Vbeta and 13 Jbeta primers. The assay was immunoSEQ multiplex PCR, and TCRdb's table has in-frame clones only and misses some. This sample carries roughly 160,000 clones, roughly 80% of them seen once, and the ten largest clones take about 4.7%. Input material: PBMCs. These receptors came from a man aged 25 to 45 in good health and CMV-seronegative.

The chain carries TRBV6-5 and TRBJ1-1; 7 bases map to TRBD1. Trimming cost V 5 bases and J 4 bases; bases outside gene matches: 4. The CDR3 is 13 residues long. From germline, CDR1 is MNHEY and CDR2 SVGAGI. The CDR3 bases are TGTGCCAGCAGTGTACAGGGGACCACTGAAGCTTTCTTT. Translation: CASSVQGTTEAFF.

This chain links TRBV28 with TRBJ2-7, with 7 bases matching TRBD1. Trimming cost V 6 bases and J 7 bases; bases outside gene matches: 9. Germline CDR1 reads MDHEN; CDR2 reads SYDVKM. The CDR3 runs to 13 residues. CDR3 region: CASRTQGVREQYF. CDR3 in DNA: TGTGCCAGCAGAACCCAGGGGGTGAGGGAGCAGTACTTC.

The chain combines TRBV18 with TRBJ1-2; 8 bases match TRBD1. The CDR3 runs 15 residues. Germline V CDR1 and CDR2: KGHSH, LQKENI. J lost 5 bases, V lost 3 bases, and 8 bases had no gene match. For the CDR3, the DNA is TGTGCCAGCTCACCTGTACCGGGACAGGCATATGGCTACACCTTC. It is translated as CASSPVPGQAYGYTF.